The 9 T cell receptor beta chains reported below all come from one sample, sequenced in a study of blood T cell repertoires in COVID-19. This table comes from immunoSEQ multiplex PCR, and its TCRdb copy is limited to in-frame clones, with some not included. Of over 90,000 clones in the sample, about 74% were seen once. Sequenced: peripheral blood. Receptors were obtained from a man aged 65 to 79 with COVID-19, enrolled during active disease.

The chain joins TRBV19 to TRBJ1-5; D is uncertain. V lost 3 bases to trimming and J lost 2 bases, with 11 bases between them. The length of the CDR3 is 15 residues. Germline values: CDR1 LNHDA, CDR2 SQIVND (reference sequence). The DNA of the CDR3 is TGTGCCAGTAGTATTGGAGGGTGGGGCAATCAGCCCCAGCATTTT. The encoded protein is CASSIGGWGNQPQHF.

The chain is built from TRBV18 and TRBJ2-3; 9 bases are a match to TRBD2. This CDR3 spans 15 amino acids. Germline V gene lookup returns CDR1 KGHSH and CDR2 LQKENI. The trim removed 3 bases at V and 3 bases at J, leaving 4 bases unmatched. CDR3 in DNA: TGTGCCAGCTCACCTTTAGCGGGAGAGACAGATACGCAGTATTTT. Amino acids: CASSPLAGETDTQYF. The variable domain in full, with the rest retrieved from reference TRBV18 and TRBJ2-3, is NAGVMQNPRHLVRRRGQEARLRCSPMKGHSHVYWYRQLPEEGLKFMVYLQKENIIDESGMPKERFSAEFPKEGPSILRIQQVVRGDSAAYFCASSPLAGETDTQYFGPGTRLTVL.

This clone has more than one count but fewer than ten. The CDR3 is CASSTGGPLHF. The DNA of the CDR3 is TGTGCCAGCAGTACTGGGGGCCCCCTCCACTTT. The V gene is TRBV6-6, the J gene TRBJ1-6; maybe TRBD1 (6 bases). Germline loops: CDR1 MNHNY, CDR2 SVGAGI (reference sequence). The CDR3 extends over 11 amino acids. Trimming took off 5 bases at V and 13 bases at J, with 9 bases between the two ends.

Only a few counts were recorded for this clone. This chain joins TRBV4-3 and TRBJ1-1; no firm D call. V was pared by 0 bases and J by 0 bases, with 8 bases between. The CDR3 is 15 residues long. Germline CDR1 and CDR2: LGHNA and YSLEER. The CDR3 bases are TGCGCCAGCAGCCAAGAGCGAAGCATGAACACTGAAGCTTTCTTT. Its protein is CASSQERSMNTEAFF.

V usage is TRBV9 and J usage is TRBJ1-3; weak D call: TRBD1 (5 bases). The V gene lost 4 bases and the J gene lost 0 bases, with 11 bases spanning the gap. The CDR3 is made up of 15 amino acids. Germline CDR1 and CDR2: SGDLS and YYNGEE. CDR3 bases: TGTGCCAGCAGCTCCGGAGGGGTCTCTGGAAACACCATATATTTT. Translation: CASSSGGVSGNTIYF.

V and J are TRBV9 and TRBJ1-5; possibly TRBD1 for D (5 bases). The germline V and J ends were trimmed by 3 bases and 3 bases, with 10 bases remaining between them. This CDR3 has 14 residues. Germline V gene sequence: CDR1 SGDLS, CDR2 YYNGEE. CDR3 in amino acids: CASSAGGINQPQHF. The CDR3 region has the DNA TGTGCCAGCAGCGCCGGGGGGATCAATCAGCCCCAGCATTTT.

This clone has just a few counts. The chain uses TRBV7-9 and TRBJ1-4; D may be TRBD1 (5 bases). Germline CDR1 reads SEHNR; CDR2 reads FQNEAQ (reference sequence). Trimming left V 5 bases short and J 0 bases short, with 16 bases between. There are 17 residues in the CDR3. The CDR3: CASSPAGGRATNEKLFF. CDR3 DNA sequence: TGTGCCAGCAGCCCCGCGGGGGGTAGGGCAACTAATGAAAAACTGTTTTTT.

DNA for the CDR3: TGTGCCAGCAGCAAACAGGGGGCCCGGGAAGAGACCCAGTACTTC. Residues: CASSKQGAREETQYF. The chain links TRBV2 to TRBJ2-5, with 9 bases matching TRBD1. J gave up 3 bases and V 6 bases, and 8 bases lay outside the gene matches. The CDR3 totals 15 residues. The germline V gene has CDR1 SNHLY and CDR2 FYNNEI.

A remark on this clone: The germline gene is not matched at one end of the junction; a read error may be the cause. V is TRBV7-7 and J is TRBJ2-7; TRBD1 agrees at 9 bases. The CDR3 totals 15 residues. CDR1 and CDR2 from the germline V gene are SSHAT and FNYEAQ (reference sequence). This CDR3 reads CASSLAEGQGYEQYF. CDR3 in DNA: TGTGCTAGCAGCTTAGCGGAAGGACAGGGGTACGAGCAGTACTTC.